These T cell receptor beta chains were read from a single sample in a study of cytomegalovirus exposure and HLA in healthy donors. Libraries were prepared by immunoSEQ multiplex PCR; TCRdb keeps only in-frame clonotypes and omits some of them. The data contain about 300,000 clones, approximately 88% of them singletons. The sample was PBMCs. The receptors shown here come from a young woman in good health and CMV-seronegative. Both conserved end residues are part of each CDR3. A D gene is named only where the DNA matches it firmly. Some rows mark clone size as missing; the rest say once, few, many or name a class of expanded clone.

NA | NA | TRBJ2-3 | TRBV25-1 | CASSESGSTDTQYF | TGTGCCAGCAGTGAATCGGGAAGCACAGATACGCAGTATTTT
NA | NA | TRBJ1-2 | TRBV11-3 | CASSQGTYGYTF | TGTGCCAGCAGCCAAGGGACATATGGCTACACCTTC
TRBD1 | NA | TRBJ1-2 | TRBV2 | CASTRQGYGYTF | TGTGCCAGCACGAGACAGGGGTATGGCTACACCTTC
TRBD1 | NA | TRBJ2-7 | TRBV19 | CASSPRTGTGDEQYF | TGTGCCAGTAGTCCGCGAACCGGGACAGGGGACGAGCAGTACTTC
NA | NA | TRBJ2-6 | TRBV2 | CASRGTGSGANVLTF | TGTGCCAGCAGGGGTACAGGATCTGGGGCCAACGTCCTGACTTTC
NA | NA | TRBJ1-5 | TRBV13 | CASSLRGSNQPQHF | TGTGCCAGCAGCCTGAGGGGGAGCAATCAGCCCCAGCATTTT
NA | NA | TRBJ2-1 | TRBV9 | CASSVDGGPNNEQFF | TGTGCCAGCAGCGTAGATGGTGGGCCAAACAATGAGCAGTTCTTC
TRBD1 | NA | TRBJ2-1 | TRBV28 | CASSLRYRGYNEQFF | TGTGCCAGCAGTTTACGGTACAGGGGATACAATGAGCAGTTCTTC
NA | once | TRBJ2-1 | TRBV9 | CASSTDSSPYNEQFF | TGTGCCAGCAGCACGGACAGCTCTCCCTACAATGAGCAGTTCTTC
TRBD2 | NA | TRBJ2-7 | TRBV19 | CASSISAGESYEQYF | TGTGCCAGTAGTATTTCAGCGGGAGAATCCTACGAGCAGTACTTC
NA | NA | TRBJ1-5 | TRBV7-9 | CASSLDAGNQPQHF | TGTGCCAGCAGCTTAGATGCGGGCAATCAGCCCCAGCATTTT
NA | NA | TRBJ2-5 | TRBV18 | CASSPRHQETQYF | TGTGCCAGCTCACCGCGCCACCAAGAGACCCAGTACTTC
TRBD2 | few | TRBJ2-7 | TRBV5-4 | CASSTGRGDYEQYF | TGTGCCAGCAGCACCGGACGGGGGGACTACGAGCAGTACTTC
NA | NA | TRBJ1-2 | TRBV14 | CASSQELQPNYGYTF | TGTGCCAGCAGCCAAGAGCTACAGCCCAACTATGGCTACACCTTC
TRBD2 | few | TRBJ2-7 | TRBV28 | CASSPAGPTYEQYF | TGTGCCAGCAGCCCAGCGGGACCAACCTACGAGCAGTACTTC
NA | NA | TRBJ1-2 | TRBV11-2 | CASSYRVYGYTF | TGTGCCAGCAGCTATCGAGTCTATGGCTACACCTTC
TRBD2 | NA | TRBJ2-1 | TRBV5-6 | CASSLLAGGTNEQFF | TGTGCCAGCAGCCTTCTAGCGGGAGGCACCAATGAGCAGTTCTTC
TRBD1 | NA | TRBJ2-1 | TRBV28 | CASSSDRANNEQFF | TGTGCCAGCAGTTCGGACAGGGCCAACAATGAGCAGTTCTTC
NA | NA | TRBJ2-2 | TRBV6-1 | CASSDNGAGELFF | TGTGCCAGCAGTGACAATGGAGCGGGGGAGCTGTTTTTT
TRBD2 | NA | TRBJ2-5 | TRBV5-1 | CASSGRGRGVETQYF | TGCGCCAGCAGCGGCCGGGGCCGGGGGGTAGAGACCCAGTACTTC
NA | NA | TRBJ1-1 | TRBV5-1 | CASSLADKNTEAFF | TGCGCCAGCAGCTTGGCAGATAAGAACACTGAAGCTTTCTTT
TRBD1 | NA | TRBJ2-7 | TRBV5-6 | CASRASGTGGRYEQYF | TGTGCCAGCAGGGCCTCCGGGACAGGGGGACGATACGAGCAGTACTTC
NA | NA | TRBJ1-1 | TRBV7-2 | CASSAFGGRHTEAFF | TGTGCCAGCAGCGCCTTTGGCGGGCGTCACACTGAAGCTTTCTTT
NA | NA | TRBJ2-7 | TRBV10-1 | CASSPQGLPYEQYF | TGCGCCAGCAGTCCCCAGGGCCTCCCCTACGAGCAGTACTTC
TRBD1 | NA | TRBJ1-5 | TRBV4-1 | CASSQDGQGLGNQPQHF | TGCGCCAGCAGCCAAGATGGACAGGGATTAGGAAATCAGCCCCAGCATTTT
TRBD1 | NA | TRBJ2-2 | TRBV6-5 | CASSWGQGLTGELFF | TGTGCCAGCAGTTGGGGACAGGGGCTAACCGGGGAGCTGTTTTTT
NA | NA | TRBJ1-1 | TRBV7-6 | CASSFGTNSNTEAFF | TGTGCCAGCAGCTTTGGTACAAATTCGAACACTGAAGCTTTCTTT
NA | NA | TRBJ1-6 | TRBV28 | CASRAPNSYNSPLHF | TGTGCCAGCAGGGCCCCAAACTCCTATAATTCACCCCTCCACTTT
TRBD1 | few | TRBJ1-2 | TRBV29-1 | CSVVHRGYGYTF | TGCAGCGTTGTGCACAGGGGGTATGGCTACACCTTC
TRBD2 | once | TRBJ2-2 | TRBV7-3 | CASSLTGTSGRHGELFF | TGTGCCAGCAGCTTAACGGGGACTAGCGGGAGGCACGGGGAGCTGTTTTTT